This record concerns one T cell receptor beta chain sequence. Its antigen is not known. Different DNA sequences within this sample yield the same CDR3. The sample is drawn from a study of shared clonotypes between healthy human individuals. Study findings and constraints: Naive CD4 clonotypes were shared across several donors at 5% to 6%.

Running of the assay took place at deep level. Sequencing was performed with immunoSEQ multiplex PCR; in TCRdb, only in-frame clones are kept and a portion is missing. The sample holds 850,000 to 1,200,000 clones, about 75% seen once. The V gene lost 5 bases and the J gene lost 1 base, with 7 bases spanning the gap. The CDR3 is 13 amino acids. Germline lookup yields CDR1 SGHAT and CDR2 FQNNGV. Input material: memory CD4+ T cells sorted from blood. Described subset: CD45RA-negative fraction. The V gene is TRBV11-2, the J gene TRBJ2-3; D unresolved. This TCR was recovered from a man aged 18-30 years in good health. CDR3 DNA: TGTGCCAGCAGCCTACGCCGCACAGATACGCAGTATTTT. This translates into CASSLRRTDTQYF.